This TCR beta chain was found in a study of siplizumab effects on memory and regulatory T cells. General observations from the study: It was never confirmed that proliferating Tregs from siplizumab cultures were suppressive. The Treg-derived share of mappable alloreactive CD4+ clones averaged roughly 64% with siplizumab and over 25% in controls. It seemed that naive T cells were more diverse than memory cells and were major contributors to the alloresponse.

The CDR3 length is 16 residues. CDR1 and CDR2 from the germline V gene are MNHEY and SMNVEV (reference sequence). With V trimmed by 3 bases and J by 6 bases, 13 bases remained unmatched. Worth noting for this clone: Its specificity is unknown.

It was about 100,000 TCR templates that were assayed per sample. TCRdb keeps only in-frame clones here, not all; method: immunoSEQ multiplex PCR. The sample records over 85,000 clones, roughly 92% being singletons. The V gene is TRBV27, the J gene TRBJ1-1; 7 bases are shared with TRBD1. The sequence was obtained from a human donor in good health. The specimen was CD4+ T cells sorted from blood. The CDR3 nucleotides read TGTGCCAGCAGTTTTAGAAAGGTACAGGGGTCCCCTGAAGCTTTCTTT. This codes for CASSFRKVQGSPEAFF.